This note documents a single T cell receptor (beta chain) sequence. This record belongs to a study of blood T cell repertoires in COVID-19. Turning to the study itself: Researchers got acute and convalescent COVID-19 samples from the United States, Italy and Spain. In each case, the material was cDNA or gDNA derived from T cells, B-cell-depleted T cells, or PBMCs.

The V segment lost 7 bases and the J segment 10 bases; nucleotides outside the gene matches: 9. The germline V gene has CDR1 SGHTS and CDR2 YDEGEE. This CDR3 is 14 amino acids long. Source study methods: Cell counts per sample came from amplifying reference gene primers. TCRdb's table, derived via immunoSEQ multiplex PCR, lists solely in-frame clones and lacks some. V, J and clone size reflect that table, while D and trimming were determined from the DNA. The sample consists of over 150,000 clones, around nine tenths of them appearing once. The sample was peripheral blood. The V gene is TRBV5-8, the J gene TRBJ1-6, with 9 nucleotides matching TRBD1. The source is a woman in her late teens or twenties who had recovered from COVID-19. The CDR3 here is CASAFGTGSSPLHF. The CDR3 DNA sequence: TGTGCCAGCGCATTTGGGACAGGGAGCTCACCCCTCCACTTT.